These 26 T cell receptor beta chains were sequenced from one sample in a study of cytomegalovirus exposure and HLA in healthy donors. A multiplex PCR was run with 60 Vbeta primers and 13 Jbeta primers. The data were produced by immunoSEQ multiplex PCR, yet TCRdb's version contains in-frame clones alone and is incomplete. The sample yields about 140,000 clones, around 80% seen once. The sequenced sample was PBMCs. These TCRs come from a man younger than 40 in good health and CMV-seronegative.

This sequence joins TRBV19 and TRBJ2-7, with 10 bases that match TRBD1. The CDR3 is 13 residues long. Germline V gives CDR1 LNHDA, CDR2 SQIVND (reference sequence). V gave up 7 bases and J gave up 2 bases; unmatched junction bases: 2. The DNA of the CDR3 is TGTGCCAGTAAGGGACAGGGGACCTACGAGCAGTACTTC. Translated, it gives CASKGQGTYEQYF.

The chain employs TRBV5-6 and TRBJ2-2; 9 nucleotides line up with TRBD1. The CDR3 sequence is 16 residues long. Trimming cost V 2 bases and J 4 bases; bases outside gene matches: 6. Germline V gene data show CDR1 as SGHDT and CDR2 as YYEEEE. The CDR3 coding sequence is TGTGCCAGCAGCTTTACAGGGGGCTTTGGCACCGGGGAGCTGTTTTTT. This sequence encodes CASSFTGGFGTGELFF.

This clone was observed a single time. The chain links TRBV10-3 to TRBJ2-5; unclear D gene. This CDR3 comprises 12 residues. Trimming removed 5 bases at V and 7 bases at J, with 11 bases between. CDR1 is ENHRY and CDR2 is SYGVKD in the germline V gene. CDR3 amino acids: CAISQLDRTQYF. The CDR3 DNA is TGTGCCATCAGTCAGTTAGATCGGACCCAGTACTTC.

The chain recombines TRBV5-1 with TRBJ2-5, with D possibly TRBD1 on 6 matching bases. Germline CDR1 is SGHRS and CDR2 is YFSETQ. Trimming removed 1 base from V and 0 bases from J, with 22 bases in between. The CDR3 runs 19 residues. The CDR3 is CASSLRKNPGTPYQETQYF. The CDR3 nucleotides read TGCGCCAGCAGCTTGAGAAAAAACCCGGGGACACCGTACCAAGAGACCCAGTACTTC.

The rearrangement links TRBV4-1 to TRBJ1-2; the D is unclear. V dropped 0 bases and J dropped 4 bases, with 12 bases sitting between them. The CDR3 has 15 residues. CDR1 is MGHRA, CDR2 YSYEKL, per germline. The CDR3 here is CASSQDARESYGYTF. Here the CDR3 DNA reads TGCGCCAGCAGCCAAGATGCTAGGGAGAGCTATGGCTACACCTTC.

The chain recombines TRBV5-1 with TRBJ1-3; D gene ambiguous. V lost 10 bases and J lost 1, with 12 bases in between. Germline V gene sequence: CDR1 SGHRS, CDR2 YFSETQ. The CDR3 length is 13 residues. The CDR3 coding sequence is TGCGCCTCCCGGCGGTCTTCTGGAAACACCATATATTTT. Protein product: CASRRSSGNTIYF.

This clone has more than one count but fewer than ten. The chain employs TRBV4-1 and TRBJ2-1; TRBD1 matches at 9 bases. V gave up 1 base and J gave up 15 bases; unmatched junction bases: 22. Germline V gene lookup returns CDR1 MGHRA and CDR2 YSYEKL. This CDR3 spans 18 amino acids. CDR3 DNA: TGCGCCAGCAGCCAAGCTAGGGACAGGGACTGGGACTCCCCGAGGCGGTTCTTC. Translating gives CASSQARDRDWDSPRRFF.

This clone was seen a few times. This chain connects TRBV4-1 to TRBJ2-2; no reliable D call. V was pared by 1 base and J by 4 bases, with 4 bases between. CDR3 length: 13 residues. Germline-derived CDR1 and CDR2 are MGHRA and YSYEKL. DNA for the CDR3: TGCGCCAGCAGCCAAGTCGGCACCGGGGAGCTGTTTTTT. Protein product: CASSQVGTGELFF.

The V and J genes are TRBV2 and TRBJ2-7, with TRBD1 matching over 10 bases. The CDR3 totals 13 residues. The V segment lost 3 bases and the J segment 4 bases; nucleotides outside the gene matches: 0. Germline V lookup: CDR1 SNHLY, CDR2 FYNNEI. The CDR3 sequence is CASSEDRGYEQYF. The CDR3, as DNA: TGTGCCAGCAGTGAGGACAGGGGGTACGAGCAGTACTTC.

The chain recombines TRBV21-1 with TRBJ2-1; TRBD2 was called by the table and not checked on the DNA. TRBV21-1 is designated a pseudogene. This CDR3 region has 16 residues. The CDR3 DNA reads TGTGCCAGCAGCAAAGGAGGGGGGGACTCCTATAATGAGCAGTTCTTC. This translates into CASSKGGGDSYNEQFF.

This chain connects TRBV5-1 to TRBJ2-5; possible D gene TRBD2, 5 bases. From germline, CDR1 is SGHRS and CDR2 YFSETQ. CDR3 length: 18 residues. V was shortened by 3 bases and J by 0 bases, with 21 bases between the two germline ends. The CDR3 protein is CASSSRFPSSPYQETQYF. The DNA for the CDR3 is TGCGCCAGCAGCTCGCGTTTCCCCTCTAGCCCGTACCAAGAGACCCAGTACTTC. The variable domain in full, completed from reference TRBV5-1 and TRBJ2-5, reads KAGVTQTPRYLIKTRGQQVTLSCSPISGHRSVSWYQQTPGQGLQFLFEYFSETQRNKGNFPGRFSGRQFSNSRSEMNVSTLELGDSALYLCASSSRFPSSPYQETQYFGPGTRLLVL.

The chain employs TRBV28 and TRBJ1-2, with a tentative D call TRBD1 (6 bases). CDR1 MDHEN and CDR2 SYDVKM come from the germline V gene. The V and J ends lost 1 base and 2 bases respectively, with 8 bases between them. This CDR3 has 14 residues. The CDR3 region has the DNA TGTGCCAGCAGTTTATCACAGGGAAACTATGGCTACACCTTC. Amino acid sequence: CASSLSQGNYGYTF.

This clone was seen only once. The V and J genes are TRBV7-8 and TRBJ1-1; the match to TRBD1 covers 8 bases. This CDR3 contains 18 residues. Germline V lookup: CDR1 SGHVS, CDR2 FQNEAQ. Trimming at V came to 3 bases and at J to 1 base, leaving 13 bases not matched to a gene. This chain's CDR3 is CASSFQPGTGQRNTEAFF. The CDR3 nucleotides are TGTGCCAGCAGCTTTCAACCCGGGACAGGTCAAAGGAACACTGAAGCTTTCTTT.

This chain connects TRBV7-2 to TRBJ1-5; a possible D gene is TRBD1 (6 bases). Trimming left V 11 bases short and J 2 bases short, with 13 bases between. The CDR3 spans 13 residues. Germline lookup yields CDR1 SGHTA and CDR2 FQGNSA. Here the CDR3 DNA reads TGTGCCGTGCAGGGGCCAGGCAATCAGCCCCAGCATTTT. It yields the protein CAVQGPGNQPQHF.

The chain couples TRBV11-2 to TRBJ1-4; the match to TRBD1 covers 8 bases. The CDR3 is 16 residues long. Per the germline V gene, CDR1 is SGHAT and CDR2 is FQNNGV. The ends lost 6 bases at V and 1 base at J; junction bases unmatched: 7. The CDR3 reads CASRTLTGETNEKLFF. CDR3 in DNA: TGTGCCAGCAGGACTTTGACAGGGGAAACTAATGAAAAACTGTTTTTT.

The chain uses TRBV15 and TRBJ1-5, with 7 nucleotides matching TRBD1. The CDR3 totals 18 residues. Germline-derived CDR1 and CDR2 are LNHNV and YYDKDF (reference sequence). Losses at the gene ends were 1 base for V and 6 bases for J; bases not matched to a gene: 15. The DNA of the CDR3 is TGTGCCACCAGCAGAGGGGACAGAACTCCCAAAGGGGGTCAGCCCCAGCATTTT. It translates to CATSRGDRTPKGGQPQHF.

The gene calls are TRBV4-3 and TRBJ2-5, with TRBD1 as a possible D gene (6 bases). CDR3 length equals 15 residues. In germline, CDR1 is LGHNA, CDR2 YSLEER. V lost 2 bases and J lost 4, with 14 bases in between. The CDR3 here is CASSQLGTIGETQYF. The CDR3 DNA sequence: TGCGCCAGCAGCCAACTCGGGACAATTGGAGAGACCCAGTACTTC.

The CDR3 here is CASKRGLGGELFF. The CDR3 DNA reads as TGTGCCAGTAAGCGGGGGCTGGGCGGGGAGCTGTTTTTT. The rearrangement uses TRBV19 and TRBJ2-2; 8 nucleotides match TRBD2. Losses at the gene ends were 7 bases for V and 7 bases for J; bases not matched to a gene: 5. The CDR3 totals 13 residues. The germline V gene encodes CDR1 LNHDA and CDR2 SQIVND (reference sequence).

The chain recombines TRBV28 with TRBJ2-7, with 9 bases fitting TRBD2. The CDR3 length is 15 residues. Germline values: CDR1 MDHEN, CDR2 SYDVKM. V lost 6 bases and J lost 4; bases outside the gene matches: 10. CDR3 region: CASSPRAGGSYEQYF. The CDR3 bases are TGTGCCAGCAGCCCACGCGCGGGAGGGTCGTACGAGCAGTACTTC.

V usage is TRBV27 and J usage is TRBJ2-7; D call uncertain. Between the trimmed V and J ends, which lost 5 bases and 3 bases, there was a span of 8 bases. Germline V lookup: CDR1 MNHEY, CDR2 SMNVEV (reference sequence). CDR3 length: 12 amino acids. The CDR3 sequence: CASSLRGYEQYF. DNA of the CDR3: TGTGCCAGCAGTCTCCGCGGCTACGAGCAGTACTTC.

The CDR3 DNA reads TGTGCCAGCAGTGAACCCCCAGGGGAAGGTAATTCACCCCTCCACTTT. Translated: CASSEPPGEGNSPLHF. The chain joins TRBV25-1 to TRBJ1-6, with D tentatively TRBD1 (6 bases). The CDR3 has 16 amino acids. Germline values: CDR1 MGHDK, CDR2 SYGVNS. V was cut by 2 bases and J by 6 bases, with 14 bases left in between. Drawing the rest from reference TRBV25-1 and TRBJ1-6, the complete variable domain is EADIYQTPRYLVIGTGKKITLECSQTMGHDKMYWYQQDPGMELHLIHYSYGVNSTEKGDLSSESTVSRIRTEHFPLTLESARPSHTSQYLCASSEPPGEGNSPLHFGNGTRLTVT.

The sample holds one count of this clone. Here the CDR3 DNA reads TGTGCCAGTAGTACAGGGGATATCTCCTACGAGCAGTACTTC. As protein: CASSTGDISYEQYF. J is TRBJ2-7 and V is TRBV19, with a weak D call TRBD1 (6 bases). The V gene's germline CDR1 is LNHDA and CDR2 SQIVND (reference sequence). Deletions cut 4 bases from V and 0 bases from J, with 10 bases between. The CDR3 has 14 residues.

V usage is TRBV27 and J usage is TRBJ1-2, with 8 bases aligning to TRBD1. Trimming removed 5 bases from V and 7 bases from J; junction bases left unmatched: 12. CDR1 is MNHEY and CDR2 is SMNVEV in the germline V gene (reference sequence). The CDR3 is 15 residues long. The CDR3 nucleotides read TGTGCCAGCAGTCAAGGACAGGGCCGGCGGTTTGGCTACACCTTC. Its translation is CASSQGQGRRFGYTF.

This clone has only one observation. V and J are TRBV28 and TRBJ2-6, with TRBD1 matching over 10 bases. V trimming: 7 bases; J trimming: 6 bases; junction bases outside the gene matches: 3. The CDR3 length is 14 residues. Germline lookup yields CDR1 MDHEN and CDR2 SYDVKM. The CDR3 loop reads CASTGTGEANVLTF. DNA for the CDR3: TGTGCCAGCACCGGGACAGGGGAGGCCAACGTCCTGACTTTC.

The chain joins TRBV14 to TRBJ2-5, with 7 bases identical to TRBD1. The CDR3 has 15 amino acids. V lost 4 bases to trimming and J lost 5 bases; unmatched junction nucleotides: 10. The germline CDR1 and CDR2 sequences are SGHDN and FVKESK. CDR3 coding DNA: TGTGCCAGCAGCCCTTTGACAGGGTTACGGGAGACCCAGTACTTC. This translates into CASSPLTGLRETQYF.

This clone was picked up many times. DNA for the CDR3: TGTGCCAGCAGTGAAGGGGAGGGAGCGTTTTTT. It codes for CASSEGEGAFF. The J gene is TRBJ1-4, the V gene TRBV2; D remains unclear. The CDR3 has 11 residues. Deletions cut 1 base from V and 16 bases from J, with 10 bases between. CDR1 is SNHLY and CDR2 is FYNNEI in the germline V gene.